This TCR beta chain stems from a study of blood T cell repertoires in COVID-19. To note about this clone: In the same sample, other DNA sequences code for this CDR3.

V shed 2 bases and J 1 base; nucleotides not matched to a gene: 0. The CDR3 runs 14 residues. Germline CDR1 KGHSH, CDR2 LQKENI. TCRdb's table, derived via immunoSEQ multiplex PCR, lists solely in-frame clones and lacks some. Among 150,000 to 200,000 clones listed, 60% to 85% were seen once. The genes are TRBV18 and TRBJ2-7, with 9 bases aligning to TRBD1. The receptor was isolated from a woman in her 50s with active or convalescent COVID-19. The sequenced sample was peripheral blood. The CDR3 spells CASSPGTGSYEQYF. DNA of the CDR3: TGTGCCAGCTCACCAGGGACAGGGTCCTACGAGCAGTACTTC.